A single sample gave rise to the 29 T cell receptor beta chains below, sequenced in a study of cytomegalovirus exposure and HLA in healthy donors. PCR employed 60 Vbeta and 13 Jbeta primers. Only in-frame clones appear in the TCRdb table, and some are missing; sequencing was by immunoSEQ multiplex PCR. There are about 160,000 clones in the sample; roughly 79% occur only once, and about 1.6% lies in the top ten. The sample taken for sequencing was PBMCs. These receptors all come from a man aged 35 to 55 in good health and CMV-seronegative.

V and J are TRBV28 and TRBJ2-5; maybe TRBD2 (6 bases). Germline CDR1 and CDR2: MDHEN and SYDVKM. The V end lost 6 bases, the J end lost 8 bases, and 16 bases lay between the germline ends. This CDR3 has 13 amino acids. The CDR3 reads CASRDSGRETQYF. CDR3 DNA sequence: TGTGCCAGCAGAGATAGCGGAAGAGAAACCCAGTACTTC.

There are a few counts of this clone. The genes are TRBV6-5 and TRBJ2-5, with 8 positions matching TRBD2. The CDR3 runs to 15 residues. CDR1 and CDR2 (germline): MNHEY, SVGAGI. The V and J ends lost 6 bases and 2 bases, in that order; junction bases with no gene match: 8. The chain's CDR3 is CASSRGLALQETQYF. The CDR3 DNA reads TGTGCCAGCAGCCGAGGACTAGCTTTACAAGAGACCCAGTACTTC.

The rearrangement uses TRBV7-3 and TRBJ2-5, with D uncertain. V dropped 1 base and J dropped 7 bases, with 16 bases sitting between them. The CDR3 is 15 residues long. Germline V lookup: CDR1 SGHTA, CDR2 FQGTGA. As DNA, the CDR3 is TGTGCCAGCAGCTTAATCCCGACTTCGCCCTCGACCCAGTACTTC. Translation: CASSLIPTSPSTQYF.

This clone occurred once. CDR3 nucleotides: TGTGCCAGCAGTTTACTAGGCATCGACTACGAGCAGTACTTC. This sequence encodes CASSLLGIDYEQYF. J is TRBJ2-7 and V is TRBV27; D is uncertain. Germline V gene data show CDR1 as MNHEY and CDR2 as SMNVEV (reference sequence). The germline V and J ends were trimmed by 2 bases and 3 bases, with 11 bases remaining between them. The CDR3 length is 14 residues.

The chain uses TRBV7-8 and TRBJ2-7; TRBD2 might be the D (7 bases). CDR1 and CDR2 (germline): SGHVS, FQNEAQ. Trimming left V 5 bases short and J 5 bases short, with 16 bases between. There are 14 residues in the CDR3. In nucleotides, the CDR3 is TGTGCCAGCAGCCGAGGGGGGCGGGAGAACGAGCAGTACTTC. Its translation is CASSRGGRENEQYF.

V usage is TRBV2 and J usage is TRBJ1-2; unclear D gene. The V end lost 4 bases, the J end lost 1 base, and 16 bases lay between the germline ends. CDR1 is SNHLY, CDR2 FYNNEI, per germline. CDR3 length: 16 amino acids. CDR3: CASSASRALINYGYTF. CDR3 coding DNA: TGTGCCAGCAGTGCTTCCAGAGCGTTGATTAACTATGGCTACACCTTC.

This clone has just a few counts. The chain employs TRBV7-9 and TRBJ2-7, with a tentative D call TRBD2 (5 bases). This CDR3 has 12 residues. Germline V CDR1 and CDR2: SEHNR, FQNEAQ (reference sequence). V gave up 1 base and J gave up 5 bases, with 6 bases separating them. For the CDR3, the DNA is TGTGCCAGCAGCTTAGTGCGGGACGAGCAGTACTTC. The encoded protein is CASSLVRDEQYF.

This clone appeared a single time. CDR3 in DNA: TGCGCCAGCAGCCAAGGGGCGACTAGCGGATACAATCGAGAGCAGTTCTTC. As protein: CASSQGATSGYNREQFF. This chain links TRBV4-1 with TRBJ2-1; 9 bases agree with TRBD2. Germline trimming cut 1 base from V and 10 bases from J; bases unmatched to any gene: 14. Germline CDR1 and CDR2: MGHRA and YSYEKL. The CDR3 length is 17 residues.

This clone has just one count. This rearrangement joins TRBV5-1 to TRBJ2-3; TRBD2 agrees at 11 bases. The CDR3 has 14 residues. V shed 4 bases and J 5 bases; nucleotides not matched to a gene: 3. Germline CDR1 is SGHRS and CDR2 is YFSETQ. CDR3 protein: CASSPGTSGDTQYF. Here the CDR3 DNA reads TGCGCCAGCAGCCCCGGGACTAGCGGAGATACGCAGTATTTT.

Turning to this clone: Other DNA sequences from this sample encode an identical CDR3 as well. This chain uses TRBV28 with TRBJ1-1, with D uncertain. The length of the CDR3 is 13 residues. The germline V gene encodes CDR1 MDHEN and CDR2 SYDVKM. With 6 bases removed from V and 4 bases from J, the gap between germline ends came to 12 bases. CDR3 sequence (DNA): TGTGCCAGCAGCCCCGCGGGTGGCACTGAAGCTTTCTTT. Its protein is CASSPAGGTEAFF.

The CDR3 region is CASRQFEGQGVQPQHF. The CDR3 bases are TGTGCCAGCAGGCAATTCGAGGGACAGGGCGTTCAGCCCCAGCATTTT. The chain has TRBV6-6 and TRBJ1-5; the match to TRBD1 covers 9 bases. The germline V gene has CDR1 MNHNY and CDR2 SVGAGI (reference sequence). Trimming cost V 6 bases and J 6 bases; bases outside gene matches: 12. CDR3 length: 16 amino acids.

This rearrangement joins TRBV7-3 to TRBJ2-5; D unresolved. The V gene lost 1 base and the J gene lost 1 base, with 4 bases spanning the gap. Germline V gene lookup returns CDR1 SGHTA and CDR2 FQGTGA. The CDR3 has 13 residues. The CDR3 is CASSLISQETQYF. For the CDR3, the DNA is TGTGCCAGCAGCTTAATCAGCCAAGAGACCCAGTACTTC. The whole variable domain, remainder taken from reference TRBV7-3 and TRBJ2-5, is GAGVSQTPSNKVTEKGKYVELRCDPISGHTALYWYRQSLGQGPEFLIYFQGTGAADDSGLPNDRFFAVRPEGSVSTLKIQRTERGDSAVYLCASSLISQETQYFGPGTRLLVL.

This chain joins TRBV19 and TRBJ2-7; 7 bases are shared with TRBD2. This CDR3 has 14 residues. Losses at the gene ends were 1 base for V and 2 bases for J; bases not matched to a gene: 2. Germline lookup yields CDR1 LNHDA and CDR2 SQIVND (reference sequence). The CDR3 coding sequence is TGTGCCAGTAGTATAGGGGAGGGCCCCTACGAGCAGTACTTC. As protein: CASSIGEGPYEQYF.

CDR3 residues: CASSPSQQGRANYGYTF. CDR3 nucleotide sequence: TGTGCCAGCTCACCATCCCAACAGGGTAGAGCTAACTATGGCTACACCTTC. This chain connects TRBV18 to TRBJ1-2; perhaps TRBD1 as D (6 bases). V was pared by 2 bases and J by 0 bases, with 16 bases between. CDR3 length: 17 amino acids. Germline V lookup: CDR1 KGHSH, CDR2 LQKENI.

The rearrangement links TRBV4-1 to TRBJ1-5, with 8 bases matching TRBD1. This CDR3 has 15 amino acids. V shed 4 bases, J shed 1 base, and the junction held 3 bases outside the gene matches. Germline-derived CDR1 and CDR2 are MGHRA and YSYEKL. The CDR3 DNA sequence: TGCGCCAGCAGCCGGGACAGGTTGAGCAATCAGCCCCAGCATTTT. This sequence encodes CASSRDRLSNQPQHF.

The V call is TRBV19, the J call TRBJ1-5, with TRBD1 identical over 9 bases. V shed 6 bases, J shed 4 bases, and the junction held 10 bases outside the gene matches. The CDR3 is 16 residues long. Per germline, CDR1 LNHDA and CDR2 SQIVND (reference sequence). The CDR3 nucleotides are TGTGCCAGTAGGATACACCGGGACAGGGTAAATCAGCCCCAGCATTTT. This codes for CASRIHRDRVNQPQHF.

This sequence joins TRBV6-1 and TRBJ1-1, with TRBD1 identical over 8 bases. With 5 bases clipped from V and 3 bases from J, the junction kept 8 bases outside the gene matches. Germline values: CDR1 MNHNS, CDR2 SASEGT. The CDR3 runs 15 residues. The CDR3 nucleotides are TGTGCCAGCAGTTCCCGGACAGGGAGGGACACTGAAGCTTTCTTT. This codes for CASSSRTGRDTEAFF.

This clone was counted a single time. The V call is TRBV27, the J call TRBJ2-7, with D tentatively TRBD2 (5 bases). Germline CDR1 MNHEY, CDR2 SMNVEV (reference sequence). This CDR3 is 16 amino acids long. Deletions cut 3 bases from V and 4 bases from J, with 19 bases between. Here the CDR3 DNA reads TGTGCCAGCAGTTTCGGGATAGGGCCGATCGGGTACGAGCAGTACTTC. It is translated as CASSFGIGPIGYEQYF.

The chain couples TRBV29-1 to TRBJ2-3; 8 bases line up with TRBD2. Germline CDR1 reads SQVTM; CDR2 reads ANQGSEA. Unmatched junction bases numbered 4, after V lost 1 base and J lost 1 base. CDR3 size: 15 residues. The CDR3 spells CSVEAARGGTDTQYF. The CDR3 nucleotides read TGCAGCGTTGAAGCTGCGCGGGGGGGCACAGATACGCAGTATTTT.

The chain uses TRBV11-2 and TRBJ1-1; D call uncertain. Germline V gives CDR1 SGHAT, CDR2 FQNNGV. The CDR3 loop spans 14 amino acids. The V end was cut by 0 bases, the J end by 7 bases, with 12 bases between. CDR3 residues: CASSLESSGREAFF. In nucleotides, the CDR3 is TGTGCCAGCAGCTTAGAATCGTCAGGCCGTGAAGCTTTCTTT.

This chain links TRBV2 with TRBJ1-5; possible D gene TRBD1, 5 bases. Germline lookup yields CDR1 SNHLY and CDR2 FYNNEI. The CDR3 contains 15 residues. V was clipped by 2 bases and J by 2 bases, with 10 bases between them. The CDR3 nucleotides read TGTGCCAGCAGTGAAACCAGGGTAGGCAATCAGCCCCAGCATTTT. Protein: CASSETRVGNQPQHF.

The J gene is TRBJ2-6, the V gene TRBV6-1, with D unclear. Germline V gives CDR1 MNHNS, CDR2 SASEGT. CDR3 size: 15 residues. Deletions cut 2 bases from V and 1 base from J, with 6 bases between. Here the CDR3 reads CASSEPRSGANVLTF. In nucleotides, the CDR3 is TGTGCCAGCAGTGAACCACGGTCTGGGGCCAACGTCCTGACTTTC.

The CDR3 spells CASSLAFAENTEAFF. The CDR3 DNA reads as TGTGCCAGCAGCTTGGCTTTTGCGGAGAACACTGAAGCTTTCTTT. The chain uses TRBV5-6 and TRBJ1-1; D gene unclear. Trimming removed 0 bases at V and 1 base at J, with 10 bases between. The CDR3 runs 15 residues. From germline, CDR1 is SGHDT and CDR2 YYEEEE.

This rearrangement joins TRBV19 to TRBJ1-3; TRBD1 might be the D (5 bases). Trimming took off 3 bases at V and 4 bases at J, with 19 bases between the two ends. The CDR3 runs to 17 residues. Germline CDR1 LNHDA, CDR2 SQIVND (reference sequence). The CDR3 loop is CASSMGPRGIGGNTIYF. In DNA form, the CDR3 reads TGTGCCAGTAGTATGGGGCCAAGGGGCATTGGGGGAAACACCATATATTTT.

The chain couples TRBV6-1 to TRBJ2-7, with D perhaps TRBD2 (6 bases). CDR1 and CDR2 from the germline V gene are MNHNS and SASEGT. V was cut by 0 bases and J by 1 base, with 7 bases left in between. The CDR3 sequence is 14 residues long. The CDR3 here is CASSEAGGSYEQYV. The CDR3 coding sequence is TGTGCCAGCAGTGAAGCGGGGGGTTCCTACGAGCAGTACGTC.

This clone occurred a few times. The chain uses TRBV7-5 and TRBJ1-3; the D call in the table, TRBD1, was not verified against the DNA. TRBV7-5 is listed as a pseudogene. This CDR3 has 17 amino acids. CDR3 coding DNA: TGTGTCAGAACTCCGAGCCCGGGACAGGTTGAGGGGGACACCATATATTTT. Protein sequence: CVRTPSPGQVEGDTIYF.

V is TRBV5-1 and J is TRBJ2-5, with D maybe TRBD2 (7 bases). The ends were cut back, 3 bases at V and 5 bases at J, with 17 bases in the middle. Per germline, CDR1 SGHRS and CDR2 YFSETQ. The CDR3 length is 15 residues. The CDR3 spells CASSWGGASGETQYF. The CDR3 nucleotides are TGCGCCAGCAGCTGGGGGGGGGCCTCCGGGGAGACCCAGTACTTC.

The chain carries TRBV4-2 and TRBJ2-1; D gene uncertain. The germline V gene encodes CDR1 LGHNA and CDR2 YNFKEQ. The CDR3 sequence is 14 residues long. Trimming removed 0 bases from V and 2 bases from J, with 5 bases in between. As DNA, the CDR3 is TGTGCCAGCAGCCAAGAGACACCCTACAATGAGCAGTTCTTC. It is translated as CASSQETPYNEQFF.

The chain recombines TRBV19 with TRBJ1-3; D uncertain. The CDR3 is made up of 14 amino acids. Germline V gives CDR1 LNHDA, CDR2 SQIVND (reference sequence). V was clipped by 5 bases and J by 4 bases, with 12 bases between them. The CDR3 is CASSPSSQGNTIYF. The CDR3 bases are TGTGCCAGTAGTCCCTCCTCACAAGGAAACACCATATATTTT.